The 25 T cell receptor beta chains in this list originate from one sample, sequenced in a study of beta chain features in type 1 diabetes. General study points: TCRB CDR3s were moderately but significantly shorter in Type 1 diabetes patients in all four CD4+ subsets.

The sequenced template was cDNA made from the entire isolated RNA. Clones were read by immunoSEQ multiplex PCR, and TCRdb kept only the in-frame ones, dropping some. This sample has 100,000 to 150,000 clones; roughly a sixth occur once, and the top ten carry around 2.7%. Their specific antigens are unknown. The sequenced sample consisted of central memory CD4+ T cells from blood. The source is a man younger than 35 with type 1 diabetes.

This clone was seen only a few times. The chain is built from TRBV30 and TRBJ2-1, with 7 bases identical to TRBD1. The trim removed 2 bases at V and 5 bases at J, leaving 12 bases unmatched. The V gene's germline CDR1 is GTSNPN and CDR2 SVGIG (reference sequence). The CDR3 sequence is 16 residues long. The CDR3 nucleotides read TGTGCCTGGAGTCGACTGACAGGGTCCTTCCACAATGAGCAGTTCTTC. This gives the protein CAWSRLTGSFHNEQFF.

As regards this clone: The sample has other DNA sequences that encode this CDR3 too. V and J are TRBV30 and TRBJ1-3; D call uncertain. Germline CDR1 and CDR2: GTSNPN and SVGIG (reference sequence). The CDR3 covers 14 residues. V lost 0 bases to trimming and J lost 0 bases, with 6 bases between them. Written as DNA, the CDR3 is TGTGCCTGGAGTGTAGAACGCTCTGGAAACACCATATATTTT. Residues: CAWSVERSGNTIYF.

This clone has only a few counts. The rearrangement links TRBV28 to TRBJ2-5, with D hard to call. The CDR3 length is 12 residues. Trimming cost V 5 bases and J 5 bases, with 9 bases left between them. Germline loops: CDR1 MDHEN, CDR2 SYDVKM. CDR3 loop: CASSALVETQYF. As DNA, the CDR3 is TGTGCCAGCAGTGCGCTCGTGGAGACCCAGTACTTC. The full variable domain, its missing parts supplied by reference TRBV28 and TRBJ2-5, is DVKVTQSSRYLVKRTGEKVFLECVQDMDHENMFWYRQDPGLGLRLIYFSYDVKMKEKGDIPEGYSVSREKKERFSLILESASTNQTSMYLCASSALVETQYFGPGTRLLVL.

The chain joins TRBV7-2 to TRBJ2-7; 8 nucleotides align to TRBD1. With V trimmed by 0 bases and J by 3 bases, 4 bases remained unmatched. The germline V gene has CDR1 SGHTA and CDR2 FQGNSA. The CDR3 is made up of 15 amino acids. The CDR3 reads CASSLARDRGYEQYF. Written as DNA, the CDR3 is TGTGCCAGCAGCTTAGCGCGTGACAGGGGCTACGAGCAGTACTTC.

The J gene is TRBJ2-3, the V gene TRBV7-9; D may be TRBD1 or TRBD2 (5 bases each). Per germline, CDR1 SEHNR and CDR2 FQNEAQ (reference sequence). CDR3 length equals 15 residues. V lost 4 bases and J 0 bases, leaving 11 bases between the germline ends. DNA for the CDR3: TGTGCCAGCAGCTCCGGGACCTTAAGCACAGATACGCAGTATTTT. Protein sequence: CASSSGTLSTDTQYF.

This clone occurred a few times. Other DNA sequences in the sample encode the same CDR3. This chain uses TRBV20-1 with TRBJ2-7; D is ambiguous. Deletions cut 3 bases from V and 3 bases from J, with 6 bases between. This CDR3 region has 11 residues. Germline V gene sequence: CDR1 DFQATT, CDR2 SNEGSKA (reference sequence). The CDR3 DNA sequence: TGCAGTGCTAGGGTGGACTACGAGCAGTACTTC. Residues: CSARVDYEQYF.

This clone appeared a few times. The chain combines TRBV6-5 with TRBJ1-2; 8 bases agree with TRBD1. V lost 6 bases to trimming and J lost 3 bases; unmatched junction nucleotides: 9. The CDR3 has 15 residues. Germline values: CDR1 MNHEY, CDR2 SVGAGI. CDR3 sequence: CASSPTTGVYYGYTF. CDR3 nucleotides: TGTGCCAGCAGCCCGACGACAGGGGTTTACTATGGCTACACCTTC.

On this clone itself: Other DNA variants within this sample encode the same CDR3. This sequence joins TRBV20-1 and TRBJ1-2, with D hard to call. The CDR3 extends over 11 amino acids. The germline V and J ends were trimmed by 3 bases and 5 bases, with 7 bases remaining between them. Germline values: CDR1 DFQATT, CDR2 SNEGSKA (reference sequence). This CDR3 is CSASTGYGYTF. The DNA for the CDR3 is TGCAGTGCTAGTACGGGGTATGGCTACACCTTC.

This clone has a handful of counts. This chain joins TRBV7-9 and TRBJ2-7, with TRBD2 identical over 9 bases. This CDR3 has 15 amino acids. V gave up 4 bases and J gave up 5 bases; unmatched junction bases: 9. Per germline, CDR1 SEHNR and CDR2 FQNEAQ (reference sequence). The CDR3 coding sequence is TGTGCCAGCAGCTCACAGGGACTAGCAATCCACGAGCAGTACTTC. As protein: CASSSQGLAIHEQYF.

J is TRBJ1-1 and V is TRBV13; D unclear. From germline, CDR1 is PRHDT and CDR2 FYEKMQ (reference sequence). The CDR3 consists of 11 residues. Deletions cut 0 bases from V and 4 bases from J, with 0 bases between. CDR3 bases: TGTGCCAGCAGCTTAGGCACTGAAGCTTTCTTT. This sequence encodes CASSLGTEAFF.

The chain carries TRBV7-2 and TRBJ2-5; D is ambiguous. The germline V gene has CDR1 SGHTA and CDR2 FQGNSA. This CDR3 has 13 residues. V was cut by 3 bases and J by 1 base, with 6 bases left in between. The CDR3: CASSFGFQETQYF. For the CDR3, the DNA is TGTGCCAGCAGCTTCGGCTTCCAAGAGACCCAGTACTTC.

V and J are TRBV2 and TRBJ2-1; a weak D match, TRBD2 (6 bases). From germline, CDR1 is SNHLY and CDR2 FYNNEI. The CDR3 loop spans 14 amino acids. V dropped 7 bases and J dropped 5 bases, with 15 bases sitting between them. CDR3 coding DNA: TGTGCCAGCATCCGGGACTCGTGGGACAATGAGCAGTTCTTC. It specifies CASIRDSWDNEQFF.

This chain links TRBV18 with TRBJ2-7; 7 bases line up with TRBD2. This CDR3 is built from 15 residues. V lost 5 bases, J lost 2 bases, and 9 bases stayed unmatched. Per the germline V gene, CDR1 is KGHSH and CDR2 is LQKENI. The CDR3 region is CASSVPWAGAYEQYF. The DNA for the CDR3 is TGTGCCAGCTCAGTACCGTGGGCGGGAGCCTACGAGCAGTACTTC. The whole variable domain, filled in from reference TRBV18 and TRBJ2-7, reads NAGVMQNPRHLVRRRGQEARLRCSPMKGHSHVYWYRQLPEEGLKFMVYLQKENIIDESGMPKERFSAEFPKEGPSILRIQQVVRGDSAAYFCASSVPWAGAYEQYFGPGTRLTVT.

V and J are TRBV11-2 and TRBJ2-3; possible D gene TRBD1, 5 bases. This CDR3 has 16 amino acids. V dropped 5 bases and J dropped 0 bases, with 15 bases sitting between them. Germline-derived CDR1 and CDR2 are SGHAT and FQNNGV. CDR3 DNA: TGTGCCAGCAGCCGCCGGACATACGAAAGCACAGATACGCAGTATTTT. Translating it yields CASSRRTYESTDTQYF.

This clone occurred a few times. V usage is TRBV7-2 and J usage is TRBJ2-3; either TRBD1 or TRBD2 may fit D (5 bases each). The CDR3 totals 15 residues. CDR1 is SGHTA, CDR2 FQGNSA, per germline. The V gene lost 5 bases and the J gene lost 0 bases, with 12 bases spanning the gap. The CDR3 nucleotides are TGTGCCAGCAGCCCGGGGCTCGTTAGCACAGATACGCAGTATTTT. This sequence encodes CASSPGLVSTDTQYF.

This clone was observed a few times. The J gene is TRBJ2-3, the V gene TRBV5-1, with TRBD2 identical over 13 bases. From germline, CDR1 is SGHRS and CDR2 YFSETQ. Unmatched junction bases numbered 12, after V lost 4 bases and J lost 7 bases. The CDR3 is 17 amino acids. The CDR3 sequence: CASSLSVTSGGAYTQYF. The CDR3, as DNA: TGCGCCAGCAGCCTGAGCGTTACTAGCGGGGGGGCCTATACGCAGTATTTT.

This clone was counted at least ten times. The chain carries TRBV4-3 and TRBJ1-2, with D tentatively TRBD1 (5 bases). Per the germline V gene, CDR1 is LGHNA and CDR2 is YSLEER. The CDR3 is made up of 15 amino acids. V was cut by 0 bases and J by 4 bases, with 12 bases left in between. The CDR3, as DNA: TGCGCCAGCAGCCAAGATCGGGGCAGACTCTATGGCTACACCTTC. As protein: CASSQDRGRLYGYTF.

The V gene is TRBV5-4, the J gene TRBJ1-1; D gene unclear. Trimming removed 0 bases from V and 1 base from J, with 7 bases in between. CDR3 size: 14 residues. Per germline, CDR1 SGHNT and CDR2 YYREEE (reference sequence). The CDR3: CASSLASENTEAFF. The CDR3 nucleotides are TGTGCCAGCAGCTTGGCTTCGGAGAACACTGAAGCTTTCTTT.

The V and J genes are TRBV9 and TRBJ1-2; D is possibly TRBD1 (5 bases). The CDR3 sequence is 15 residues long. The V gene's germline CDR1 is SGDLS and CDR2 YYNGEE. Trimming shortened V by 2 bases and J by 9 bases, and 20 bases separated the two germline ends. The CDR3 sequence is CASSVAQGSRTSYTF. The CDR3 DNA sequence: TGTGCCAGCAGCGTCGCTCAGGGCAGTAGGACCAGCTACACCTTC.

This clone showed up many times. The chain has TRBV28 and TRBJ2-1, with D unresolved. The V and J ends lost 4 bases and 14 bases respectively, with 12 bases between them. The CDR3 consists of 11 residues. Germline CDR1 MDHEN, CDR2 SYDVKM. The CDR3 region has the DNA TGTGCCAGCAGTTCCACGATCCAAGAGTTCTTC. Protein sequence: CASSSTIQEFF.

The V and J genes are TRBV7-2 and TRBJ2-7; D gene uncertain. CDR3 length: 13 amino acids. V lost 3 bases to trimming and J lost 0 bases, with 6 bases between them. Germline V gene sequence: CDR1 SGHTA, CDR2 FQGNSA. CDR3 bases: TGTGCCAGCAGCTTTGTCGGCTCCTACGAGCAGTACTTC. As protein: CASSFVGSYEQYF.

This clone has a count of ten or more. The chain employs TRBV23-1 and TRBJ2-7, with D perhaps matching TRBD1 (5 bases). TRBV23-1 is placed among ORFs of uncertain function. Trimming took 3 bases from V and 4 from J, leaving 13 bases between them. The CDR3 runs 14 residues. CDR3 region: CASSHYAGIYEQYF. The CDR3 DNA reads TGCGCCAGCAGTCATTACGCAGGGATATACGAGCAGTACTTC.

This clone was seen a handful of times. V gene TRBV29-1 combines with J gene TRBJ2-2; 7 bases map to TRBD1. The germline CDR1 and CDR2 sequences are SQVTM and ANQGSEA. The length of the CDR3 is 13 residues. V dropped 1 base and J dropped 4; count of bases not matched to a gene: 0. In DNA, the CDR3 is TGCAGCGTTGAAGGACAGGGCACCGGGGAGCTGTTTTTT. It codes for CSVEGQGTGELFF.

The sample holds a few counts of this clone. The rearrangement links TRBV2 to TRBJ2-5; the D gene is possibly TRBD1 (7 bases). Germline V CDR1 and CDR2: SNHLY, FYNNEI. The germline V and J ends were trimmed by 3 bases and 2 bases, with 13 bases remaining between them. The CDR3 sequence is 15 residues long. This CDR3 is CASSETGRSQETQYF. CDR3 bases: TGTGCCAGCAGTGAGACAGGGAGGAGTCAAGAGACCCAGTACTTC.

This clone occurred a few times. This rearrangement joins TRBV29-1 to TRBJ2-1; D is ambiguous. The CDR3 has 13 amino acids. The V and J ends lost 4 bases and 1 base respectively, with 8 bases between them. CDR1 is SQVTM, CDR2 ANQGSEA, per germline. The CDR3 DNA reads TGCAGCGTTGCGGGCCATTCCTACAATGAGCAGTTCTTC. Amino acid sequence: CSVAGHSYNEQFF.